A selection of T cell receptor beta chains follows, all from one sample in a study of blood T cell repertoires in COVID-19. Method: immunoSEQ multiplex PCR; TCRdb's copy keeps in-frame clones and lacks some. The table lists 100,000 or so clones, roughly 92% of them singletons. Sequencing was performed on peripheral blood. The receptors originated from a woman in her 50s with COVID-19, enrolled during active disease. The CDR3 runs from the conserved cysteine through the conserved F or W. The order of the fields is D gene, clone size, V gene, J gene, CDR3 DNA, CDR3 protein. D genes are given only for firm matches. Only part of the rows carry a size: once, few, many, or a class if the clone is expanded.

TRBD1,-,TRBV18,TRBJ1-2,TGTGCCAGCTCAGCCGACAGGGGAGAAGGCTACACCTTC,CASSADRGEGYTF
-,-,TRBV29-1,TRBJ1-5,TGCAGCGTTGCTGACGGCCTCCTGGGGAGTCAGCCCCAGCATTTT,CSVADGLLGSQPQHF
TRBD1,few,TRBV28,TRBJ1-2,TGTGCCAGCAATCGGGACAGGAGCAACTATGGCTACACCTTC,CASNRDRSNYGYTF
-,-,TRBV20-1,TRBJ1-5,TGCAGTGCTAGTTTCGAAGGGACACGGAATCAGCCCCAGCATTTT,CSASFEGTRNQPQHF
-,once,TRBV9,TRBJ1-2,TGTGCCAGCAGCGTCCCCTTCGGTGTGGGCGGCTACACCTTC,CASSVPFGVGGYTF
-,-,TRBV6-5,TRBJ2-7,TGTGCCACCTGGACAGTCTCCTACGAGCAGTACTTC,CATWTVSYEQYF
TRBD1,-,TRBV5-5,TRBJ1-6,TGTGCCAGCAGCTCGGCCAGGGGGAATTCACCCCTCCACTTT,CASSSARGNSPLHF
-,once,TRBV5-4,TRBJ2-5,TGTGCCAGCAGCTCGGCGACAAAATCCCAAGAGACCCAGTACTTC,CASSSATKSQETQYF
TRBD1,-,TRBV14,TRBJ2-3,TGTGCCAGCAGCCAAATTACAGGGGTATGGGGCACAGATACGCAGTATTTT,CASSQITGVWGTDTQYF
TRBD2,-,TRBV9,TRBJ2-3,TGTGCCAGCAGCGTAGCAAGCGGGGGGGCCGGGGATACGCAGTATTTT,CASSVASGGAGDTQYF
TRBD2,-,TRBV5-4,TRBJ2-2,TGTGCCAGCAGCTGGGGGGGAGACACCGGGGAGCTGTTTTTT,CASSWGGDTGELFF
TRBD1,-,TRBV10-1,TRBJ2-5,TGCGCCAGCAGTGAGGACAGGGGGCGCAAGGAGACCCAGTACTTC,CASSEDRGRKETQYF
-,-,TRBV6-6,TRBJ2-4,TGTGCCAGCAGCCACCTTACCCAGGCAGGGGCTTCTCGAGGGGCCAAAAACATTCAGTACTTC,CASSHLTQAGASRGAKNIQYF
TRBD1,-,TRBV19,TRBJ1-1,TGTGCCAGTAGTATCCTCCCGGGACAGGGGGCTATGGGCACTGAAGCTTTCTTT,CASSILPGQGAMGTEAFF
-,-,TRBV11-2,TRBJ2-1,TGTGCCAGCAGCCCCTTCGGAGGGAATGAGCAGTTCTTC,CASSPFGGNEQFF
-,-,TRBV5-6,TRBJ2-7,TGTGCCAGCAGCTTGCTAGGACAGTCCTACGAGCAGTACTTC,CASSLLGQSYEQYF
TRBD2,-,TRBV18,TRBJ2-3,TGTGCCAGCTCACCAGTAGCGGGGAGACCCCCCACAGATACGCAGTATTTT,CASSPVAGRPPTDTQYF
-,-,TRBV2,TRBJ2-5,TGTGCCAGCAGTGAAGGGCAAAAAGAGACCCAGTACTTC,CASSEGQKETQYF
-,once,TRBV6-5,TRBJ2-3,TGTGCCAGCAGCGAGGTCACAGATACGCAGTATTTT,CASSEVTDTQYF
TRBD1,-,TRBV7-9,TRBJ1-4,TGTGCCAGCCTACAGGGGGGCGCCTCTAATGAAAAACTGTTTTTT,CASLQGGASNEKLFF
-,-,TRBV15,TRBJ1-5,TGTGCCACCAGCAGAGGGGCAGGCCCATATAGCAATCAGCCCCAGCATTTT,CATSRGAGPYSNQPQHF
TRBD1,once,TRBV6-1,TRBJ2-5,TGTGCCAGCAGTGAAAGGGGGCGGATCGGACGTTGGATGGAGACCCAGTACTTC,CASSERGRIGRWMETQYF
TRBD2,once,TRBV3-1/TRBV3-2,TRBJ2-2,TGTGCCAGCAGAGGGATAAGCGGGGGGTCCTACACCGGGGAGCTGTTTTTT,CASRGISGGSYTGELFF
TRBD1,-,TRBV19,TRBJ1-2,TGTGCCACTTTACCGGGACAGGGGCGCTATGGCTACACCTTC,CATLPGQGRYGYTF
-,-,TRBV6-2/TRBV6-3,TRBJ1-1,TGTGCCAGCAGTGGAGCGACGGTAGGGAACACTGAAGCTTTCTTT,CASSGATVGNTEAFF
TRBD1,-,TRBV28,TRBJ1-6,TGTGCCAGCAGTTCGGGACAGGGGGCTAAATCACCCCTCCACTTT,CASSSGQGAKSPLHF
TRBD1,-,TRBV12-3/TRBV12-4,TRBJ2-1,TGTGCCAGCGGGACAGGGGCTTTCAATGAGCAGTTCTTC,CASGTGAFNEQFF
-,-,TRBV28,TRBJ2-2,TGTGCCAGCAGCCTATACGGGGTGAACACCGGGGAGCTGTTTTTT,CASSLYGVNTGELFF
-,-,TRBV5-4,TRBJ2-1,TGTGCCAGCAGCCCCGGAGGGCAAATACGGAATGAGCAGTTCTTC,CASSPGGQIRNEQFF
TRBD1,-,TRBV5-4,TRBJ1-2,TGTGCCAGCAGCCGTAGTAGACAGGGGGCGCCTGGCTACACCTTC,CASSRSRQGAPGYTF
TRBD1,-,TRBV5-4,TRBJ1-1,TGTGCCAGCAGCTCGGACAGGGGGGGCACTGAAGCTTTCTTT,CASSSDRGGTEAFF
TRBD1,-,TRBV10-3,TRBJ1-2,TGTGCCATCAGTGGAAACCGGGACAGAAATTATGGCTACACCTTC,CAISGNRDRNYGYTF
-,-,TRBV11-2,TRBJ1-4,TGTGCCAGCAGCTTAAATATGTGGGGGGTGGAGGAAAAACTGTTTTTT,CASSLNMWGVEEKLFF